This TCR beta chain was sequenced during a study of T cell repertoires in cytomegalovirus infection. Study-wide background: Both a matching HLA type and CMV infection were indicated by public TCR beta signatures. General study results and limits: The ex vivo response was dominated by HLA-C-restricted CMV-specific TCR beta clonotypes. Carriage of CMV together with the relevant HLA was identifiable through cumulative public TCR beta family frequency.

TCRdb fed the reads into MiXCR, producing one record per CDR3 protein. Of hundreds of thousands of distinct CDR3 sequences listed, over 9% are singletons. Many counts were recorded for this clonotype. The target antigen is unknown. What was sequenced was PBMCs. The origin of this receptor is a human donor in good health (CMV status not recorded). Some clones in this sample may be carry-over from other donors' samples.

The CDR3 spells CASSKGLAEYNEQFF. The CDR3 DNA follows: TGTGCCAGCAGCAAAGGACTAGCGGAATACAATGAGCAGTTCTTC. This rearrangement joins TRBV7-3 to TRBJ2-1; TRBD2 aligns across 10 bases. This CDR3 region has 15 residues. CDR1 is SGHTA and CDR2 is FQGTGA in the germline V gene. With 5 bases clipped from V and 4 bases from J, the junction kept 5 bases outside the gene matches.